This T cell receptor beta chain was found in a study of Ad26.COV2.S vaccination and SARS-CoV-2 variants. The wider study: It was the COV1001 Ad26.COV2.S trial arm that included the donor.

CDR3 size: 15 residues. Trimming cost V 5 bases and J 5 bases; bases outside gene matches: 8. The V gene's germline CDR1 is SEHNR and CDR2 FQNEAQ (reference sequence). The table came from immunoSEQ multiplex PCR; TCRdb's copy has only in-frame clones and leaves some out. The repertoire holds about 250,000 clones, with 70% to 90% as singletons. Documented treatment: some 19 received Ad26.COV2.S at low or high dose, single or two shots; about 5 received placebo; per-sample allocation not given. It was on day 63 after the first vaccine or placebo injection that samples were taken. Donation came from an adult in Boston who was aged 18-55 years.

This chain links TRBV7-9 with TRBJ2-3; 9 nucleotides agree with TRBD2. Sequencing used peripheral blood, obtained in a trial of Ad26.COV2.S vaccine versus placebo. The TCR comes from a person between 18 and 65 years old who received the Ad26.COV2.S COVID-19 vaccine or a placebo. This CDR3 reads CASSAIAGVRDTQYF. CDR3 DNA: TGTGCCAGCAGCGCCATAGCGGGAGTTAGAGATACGCAGTATTTT.